Listed below are T cell receptor beta chains from one sample, sequenced in a study of regulatory T cells in long-lasting Graves disease. MiXCR, applied by TCRdb to the multiplex PCR reads, yields one record per CDR3 protein. The table includes 400,000 to 450,000 distinct CDR3 sequences, under 15% detected once. These same data were also listed under a study on T cells in Graves' hyperthyroidism and ophthalmopathy.

Specimen: peripheral blood mononuclear cells (PBMCs), collected at new diagnosis, from a patient treated with antithyroid drugs. The receptor set was obtained from a woman between 25 and 40 years old with Graves disease. Each CDR3 is given with its conserved first and last residue. The D gene is left open where the match is weak. Expanded clones are given a class, and other clones once, few, many or no size at all.

v_gene: TRBV4-1; d_gene: -; j_gene: TRBJ2-3; abundance: many; CDR3nt: TGCGCCAGCAGCCAAGTGATGATCACAGATACGCAGTATTTT; CDR3aa: CASSQVMITDTQYF
v_gene: TRBV27; d_gene: TRBD1; j_gene: TRBJ2-6; abundance: -; CDR3nt: TGTGCCAGCACCCCAGGGGGAACTGGGGCCAACGTCCTGACTTTC; CDR3aa: CASTPGGTGANVLTF
v_gene: TRBV27; d_gene: TRBD2; j_gene: TRBJ2-3; abundance: -; CDR3nt: TGTGCCAGCAGTTTGGGGACTAGCGGGAGTACCACAGATACGCAGTATTTT; CDR3aa: CASSLGTSGSTTDTQYF
v_gene: TRBV4-1; d_gene: -; j_gene: TRBJ2-2; abundance: many; CDR3nt: TGCGCCAGCAGCCATGGCTTCGGGGAGCTGTTTTTT; CDR3aa: CASSHGFGELFF
v_gene: TRBV3-1; d_gene: -; j_gene: TRBJ2-1; abundance: -; CDR3nt: TGTGCCAGCACCGGGAATTCCTACAATGAGCAGTTCTTC; CDR3aa: CASTGNSYNEQFF
v_gene: TRBV5-1; d_gene: -; j_gene: TRBJ1-1; abundance: many; CDR3nt: TGTGCCAGCAGTACAGGGTACACTGAAGCTTTCTTT; CDR3aa: CASSTGYTEAFF
v_gene: TRBV29-1; d_gene: -; j_gene: TRBJ2-3; abundance: many; CDR3nt: TGCAGCGTTGGGCGGGGTTCGGGCACAGATACGCAGTATTTT; CDR3aa: CSVGRGSGTDTQYF
v_gene: TRBV12-3/TRBV12-4; d_gene: TRBD2; j_gene: TRBJ2-7; abundance: many; CDR3nt: TGTGCCAGCAGTTTTAGCGGGAGGGCCCTGGGGCCCACCTACGAGCAGTACTTC; CDR3aa: CASSFSGRALGPTYEQYF
v_gene: TRBV28; d_gene: -; j_gene: TRBJ2-7; abundance: many; CDR3nt: TGTGCCAGCTTAGACCCCCTGGCCTACGAGCAGTACTTC; CDR3aa: CASLDPLAYEQYF
v_gene: TRBV20-1; d_gene: -; j_gene: TRBJ2-7; abundance: -; CDR3nt: TGCAGTGCTCGGGGCTACCTCTACGAGCAGTACTTC; CDR3aa: CSARGYLYEQYF
v_gene: TRBV5-1; d_gene: -; j_gene: TRBJ1-1; abundance: many; CDR3nt: TGCGCCAGCAGTTCCGACAGAGTGAACACTGAAGCTTTCTTT; CDR3aa: CASSSDRVNTEAFF
v_gene: TRBV30; d_gene: TRBD2; j_gene: TRBJ2-3; abundance: many; CDR3nt: TGTGCCTGGAGTGTAATGAGCGGGATAGGGACAGATACGCAGTATTTT; CDR3aa: CAWSVMSGIGTDTQYF
v_gene: TRBV18; d_gene: -; j_gene: TRBJ1-1; abundance: -; CDR3nt: TGTGCCAGCTCACGGGGGGCGACGCCTAGTGAAGCTTTCTTT; CDR3aa: CASSRGATPSEAFF
v_gene: TRBV18; d_gene: TRBD1; j_gene: TRBJ2-1; abundance: -; CDR3nt: TGTGCCAGCTCACCCACAGGGGCCTACAATGAGCAGTTCTTC; CDR3aa: CASSPTGAYNEQFF
v_gene: TRBV3-1; d_gene: -; j_gene: TRBJ1-1; abundance: few; CDR3nt: TGTGCCAGCAGCCAGAAGAGGAACACTGAAGCTTTCTTT; CDR3aa: CASSQKRNTEAFF
v_gene: TRBV14; d_gene: TRBD2; j_gene: TRBJ2-5; abundance: many; CDR3nt: TGTGCCAGCAGCCAGCCCGGGACTAGGGACGAGACCCAGTACTTC; CDR3aa: CASSQPGTRDETQYF
v_gene: TRBV7-9; d_gene: TRBD2; j_gene: TRBJ2-7; abundance: -; CDR3nt: TGTGCCAGCAGCTTAGGGCTCTTGGCGGGAGAAAGCTACGAGCAGTACTTC; CDR3aa: CASSLGLLAGESYEQYF
v_gene: TRBV10-2; d_gene: TRBD1; j_gene: TRBJ1-5; abundance: -; CDR3nt: TGCGCCAGCCGGACAGGGGGCCTTGGCAATCAGCCCCAGCATTTT; CDR3aa: CASRTGGLGNQPQHF
v_gene: TRBV18; d_gene: TRBD2; j_gene: TRBJ2-7; abundance: few; CDR3nt: TGTGCCAGCTCACCAGAGGGACTAGCGGCTACCTACGAGCAGTACTTC; CDR3aa: CASSPEGLAATYEQYF
v_gene: TRBV24-1; d_gene: TRBD1; j_gene: TRBJ1-2; abundance: -; CDR3nt: TGTGCCACCAGTGAGACAGGGACGGGAAACTATGGCTACACCTTC; CDR3aa: CATSETGTGNYGYTF
v_gene: TRBV19; d_gene: TRBD1; j_gene: TRBJ2-5; abundance: -; CDR3nt: TGTGCCGGTAGTATGGGGACAGAGATAGAGACCCAGTACTTC; CDR3aa: CAGSMGTEIETQYF
v_gene: TRBV11-2; d_gene: -; j_gene: TRBJ1-4; abundance: -; CDR3nt: TGTGCCAGCAGCTTAGCGGTATGGGGCTCTAATGAAAAACTGTTTTTT; CDR3aa: CASSLAVWGSNEKLFF
v_gene: TRBV27; d_gene: -; j_gene: TRBJ2-7; abundance: many; CDR3nt: TGTGCCAGCAGATTGGTAGCCCGAAGCTCCTACGAGCAGTACTTC; CDR3aa: CASRLVARSSYEQYF
v_gene: TRBV5-1; d_gene: TRBD1; j_gene: TRBJ2-7; abundance: few; CDR3nt: TGCGCCAGCAGCCCCTGGACAGGGCCCTACGAGCAGTACTTC; CDR3aa: CASSPWTGPYEQYF
v_gene: TRBV10-3; d_gene: -; j_gene: TRBJ1-5; abundance: few; CDR3nt: TGTGCCATCAGTGAAGATTATAGCAATCAGCCCCAGCATTTT; CDR3aa: CAISEDYSNQPQHF
v_gene: TRBV18; d_gene: TRBD1; j_gene: TRBJ2-1; abundance: many; CDR3nt: TGTGCCAGCTCACAACAGACAGGGGGGTGGAACAATGAGCAGTTCTTC; CDR3aa: CASSQQTGGWNNEQFF
v_gene: TRBV11-3; d_gene: -; j_gene: TRBJ2-3; abundance: many; CDR3nt: TGTGCCAGCAGCTTCGGCGCGGGAAGCACAGATACGCAGTATTTT; CDR3aa: CASSFGAGSTDTQYF
v_gene: TRBV12-3/TRBV12-4; d_gene: TRBD1; j_gene: TRBJ2-3; abundance: many; CDR3nt: TGTGCCAGCAGCCAGTCAGGGACAGGGGGCACAGATACGCAGTATTTT; CDR3aa: CASSQSGTGGTDTQYF